A single T cell receptor beta chain is shown here with its context. The data stem from a study of T cell repertoires in cytomegalovirus infection. TCRdb re-called the reads through MiXCR, storing one row per CDR3 protein. The table shows approximately 260,000 distinct CDR3 sequences, with over 15% occurring only once. Germline V lookup: CDR1 SGDLS, CDR2 YYNGEE. V lost 2 bases and J 0 bases, leaving 14 bases between the germline ends. This CDR3 has 16 amino acids. This TCR came from a human donor in good health (CMV status not recorded). Some clones in this sample may be carry-over from other donors' samples. The chain links TRBV9 to TRBJ1-2; D is unclear. The sequenced sample consisted of CD8+ T cells from PBMCs. The CDR3: CASSVSGFHPNYGYTF. In nucleotides, the CDR3 is TGTGCCAGCAGCGTCTCCGGGTTTCATCCTAACTATGGCTACACCTTC.